The TCR beta chain under discussion was sequenced for a study of CD8 T cells in ankylosing spondylitis. Overall study findings and caveats: A motif of 7 or 8 highly homologous TCR beta variants was seen as apparently characteristic of ankylosing spondylitis blood. Previously reported in reactive arthritis synovial fluid and blood were some of the motif variants. Reportedly, matched ankylosing spondylitis synovial fluid was significantly enriched for disease-linked clones.

The CDR3 has 15 amino acids. The germline V gene has CDR1 SGHTA and CDR2 FQGNSA. Trimming at V came to 5 bases and at J to 7 bases, leaving 11 bases not matched to a gene. As regards this clonotype: The antigen is undetermined.

In making TCR beta libraries, quantitative 5'-RACE with molecular barcodes was used. Each CDR3 protein is one row after TCRdb ran MiXCR on the 5' RACE reads. The data hold approximately 540,000 distinct CDR3 sequences, with roughly 13% observed a single time. Source material: blood, either unsorted or a sorted T cell fraction (not recorded which). The chain links TRBV7-2 to TRBJ2-3; 8 bases line up with TRBD2. The sequence was collected from a male donor with ankylosing spondylitis. The CDR3: CASSPPGTRFHTQYF. CDR3 DNA: TGTGCCAGCAGCCCCCCCGGGACTAGGTTCCATACGCAGTATTTT.